The clone carrying this TCR beta chain was detected only a few times. Antigen specificity is unknown. The record originates from a study of cytomegalovirus exposure and HLA in healthy donors. This PCR relied on a set of 60 Vbeta primers and 13 Jbeta primers. Authors' processing steps: An analysis performed later counted about 80 million unique TCR beta chains (approximately 10 million of them shared). Here immunoSEQ multiplex PCR was the method, and the copy in TCRdb shows in-frame clones only, minus some. V, J and clone size derive from that table, while D and trimming were established from the DNA sequence. The data show nearly 80,000 clones, with roughly three quarters seen just once and roughly 22% held by the top ten. The CDR3 is 15 residues long. The germline V and J ends were trimmed by 6 bases and 0 bases, with 11 bases remaining between them. In germline, CDR1 is SGHVS, CDR2 FNYEAQ. Overall study results and limits: Exclusion applied to some V segments, including TRBV6-2 and TRBV6-3, as they were indistinguishable. It was taken for granted in presence/absence analyses that sequencing depth across donors was roughly uniform.

This chain connects TRBV7-6 to TRBJ1-4; D ambiguous. The sequenced material came from PBMCs. The clonotype comes from a middle-aged woman in good health and CMV-seropositive. The CDR3 coding sequence is TGTGCCAGCAGTTCAAACTCTGCAACTAATGAAAAACTGTTTTTT. It codes for CASSSNSATNEKLFF.